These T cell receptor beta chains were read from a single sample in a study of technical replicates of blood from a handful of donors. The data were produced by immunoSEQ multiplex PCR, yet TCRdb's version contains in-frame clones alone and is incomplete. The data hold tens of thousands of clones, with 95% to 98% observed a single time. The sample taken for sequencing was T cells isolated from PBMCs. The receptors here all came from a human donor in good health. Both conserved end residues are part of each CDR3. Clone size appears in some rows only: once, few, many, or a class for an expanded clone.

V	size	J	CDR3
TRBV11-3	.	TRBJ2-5	CASSWGDSTQYF
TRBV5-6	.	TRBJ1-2	CASSPLPDRDLYGYTF
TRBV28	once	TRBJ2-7	CASSRDRAAYEQYF
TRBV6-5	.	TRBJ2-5	CASRRGPGKTQYF
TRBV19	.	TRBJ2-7	CASSIGGLAGLYEQYF
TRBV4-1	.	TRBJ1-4	CASSQGGRGLNEKLFF
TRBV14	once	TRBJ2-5	CASSQVWLSRQETQYF
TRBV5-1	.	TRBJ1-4	CASSLGQEAANEKLFF
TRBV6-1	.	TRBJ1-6	CASSDGAGMGYNSPLHF
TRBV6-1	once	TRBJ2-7	CAIVVGQSYEQYF
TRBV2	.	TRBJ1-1	CASSEIDRDAAEAFF
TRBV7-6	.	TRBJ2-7	CASSETGEGDEQYF
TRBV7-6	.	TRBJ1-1	CASSLGAGQELNTEAFF
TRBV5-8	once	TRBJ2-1	CASSSPKARDRVYNEQFF
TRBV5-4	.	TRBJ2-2	CASSLEAGANTGELFF
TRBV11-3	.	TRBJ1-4	CASSLGVRSSSTNEKLFF
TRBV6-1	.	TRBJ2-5	CASSELAGEQETQYF
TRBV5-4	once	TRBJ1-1	CASSFRGGPVAEAFF
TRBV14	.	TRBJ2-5	CASSPRTSSTSRRKTQYF
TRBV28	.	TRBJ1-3	CASDRDSSGNTIYF
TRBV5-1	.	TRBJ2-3	CASSLEIAGSTDTQYF
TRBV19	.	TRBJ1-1	CATHGGNTEAFF
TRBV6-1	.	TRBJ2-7	CASSPGTPNYEQYF
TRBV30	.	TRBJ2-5	CAWSISELLETQYF
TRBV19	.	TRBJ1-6	CASSIVTSHSPLHF
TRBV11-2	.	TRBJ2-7	CASSLRRDRNYEQYF